The clone carrying this TCR beta chain showed up just once. The antigen is not known. The record originates from a study of siplizumab effects on memory and regulatory T cells. Study-wide results and limits: Reactions containing siplizumab showed mappable alloreactive CD4+ clones averaging approximately 73% Treg-derived, versus about 28% in controls. Naive T cells appeared more diverse than memory cells and seemed to be major alloresponse contributors. Proliferating Tregs in siplizumab cultures were never verified as suppressive.

Each sample had roughly 10^5 TCR templates assayed. Here immunoSEQ multiplex PCR was the method, and the copy in TCRdb shows in-frame clones only, minus some. The sample shows 95,000 to 110,000 clones, about 93% of them seen only once. The trim removed 2 bases at V and 8 bases at J, leaving 2 bases unmatched. The CDR3 is 13 amino acids. Germline V CDR1 and CDR2: SGHTA, FQGTGA. The source material was Tregs sorted from blood. The chain uses TRBV7-3 and TRBJ2-1; 8 bases are shared with TRBD2. The sequence derives from a human donor in good health. CDR3 amino acids: CASSLGLADEQFF. The DNA for the CDR3 is TGTGCCAGCAGCTTAGGACTAGCCGATGAGCAGTTCTTC.